This T cell receptor beta chain derives from a study of control samples from healthy donors and cancer patients. The V gene end was trimmed by 5 bases and the J gene end by 4 bases; junction bases not matched to a gene: 2. The CDR3 covers 13 residues. Germline V gives CDR1 LNHNV, CDR2 YYDKDF (reference sequence). Profiled with immunoSEQ multiplex PCR; TCRdb holds only in-frame clones, not every one. The repertoire holds 150,000 to 200,000 clones, with 91% as singletons. The TCR was taken from a woman aged 25 to 39 in good health. The source material was blood. The chain joins TRBV15 to TRBJ1-3, with 7 bases that match TRBD1. The CDR3 spells CATSGDSGNTIYF. Written as DNA, the CDR3 is TGTGCCACCAGCGGGGACAGCGGAAACACCATATATTTT.